These T cell receptor beta chains were read from a single sample in a study of identifying expanded T cells in peripheral blood. Profiling relied on immunoSEQ multiplex PCR, and the TCRdb table lists in-frame clones only, not all of them. The sample contains about 94,000 clones, around 90% of which appear only once. Sequencing was done on a sample of blood. These receptors were obtained from a person aged 18-70 years in good health. Both conserved end residues are part of each CDR3. Each record gives: V gene, J gene, clone size, D gene, CDR3 DNA, CDR3 protein. The D gene is left open where the match is weak. The size entry is marked missing in some rows and otherwise reads once, few, many or a size class.

TRBV4-1,TRBJ2-5,-,TRBD1,TGCGCCAGCAGCCAAGAGATAGGACAGGGGGCGCGGGGGACCCAGTACTTC,CASSQEIGQGARGTQYF
TRBV29-1,TRBJ1-1,once,-,TGCAGCGCGGGGGGGGAGGAACTACCTGAATTTGCTGAAGCTTTCTTT,CSAGGEELPEFAEAFF
TRBV6-5,TRBJ2-6,once,-,TGTGCCACAATGGGGTCCTCTGGGGCCAACGTCCTGACTTTC,CATMGSSGANVLTF
TRBV7-9,TRBJ2-2,-,TRBD2,TGTGCCAGCAGCTTAGTGCTAGCGGGAGGGCCCGGGGAGCTGTTTTTT,CASSLVLAGGPGELFF
TRBV10-3,TRBJ2-1,-,TRBD1,TGTGCCATCAGTGACCACACGACAGGGAGCAATGAGCAGTTCTTC,CAISDHTTGSNEQFF
TRBV7-2,TRBJ2-3,-,-,TGTGCCAGCAGCTTGGGAGGCCGCCAAACAGATACGCAGTATTTT,CASSLGGRQTDTQYF
TRBV7-7,TRBJ1-3,few,-,TGTGCCAGCAGCTCGGGCTCTGGAAACACCATATATTTT,CASSSGSGNTIYF
TRBV7-2,TRBJ1-5,once,-,TGTGCCAGCAGCGCGCCAGCGGGGTCGGCCCAGCATTTT,CASSAPAGSAQHF
TRBV28,TRBJ1-1,-,-,TGTGCCAGCAGACAACAGTTGAGGAACACTGAAGCTTTCTTT,CASRQQLRNTEAFF
TRBV7-2,TRBJ2-7,-,-,TGTGCCAGCAGATTAGGAGGAAGTGACTACGAGCAGTACTTC,CASRLGGSDYEQYF
TRBV2,TRBJ2-5,once,TRBD1,TGTGCCAGCAGCGGACGGGACAGACAACAAGAGACCCAGTACTTC,CASSGRDRQQETQYF
TRBV10-3,TRBJ1-5,-,-,TGTGCCATCAGTGGAAGTCCGGTGAGCAATCAGCCCCAGCATTTT,CAISGSPVSNQPQHF
TRBV7-9,TRBJ1-5,-,-,TGTGCCAGCAGTTTGGGGGCCTTCAATCAGCCCCAGCATTTT,CASSLGAFNQPQHF